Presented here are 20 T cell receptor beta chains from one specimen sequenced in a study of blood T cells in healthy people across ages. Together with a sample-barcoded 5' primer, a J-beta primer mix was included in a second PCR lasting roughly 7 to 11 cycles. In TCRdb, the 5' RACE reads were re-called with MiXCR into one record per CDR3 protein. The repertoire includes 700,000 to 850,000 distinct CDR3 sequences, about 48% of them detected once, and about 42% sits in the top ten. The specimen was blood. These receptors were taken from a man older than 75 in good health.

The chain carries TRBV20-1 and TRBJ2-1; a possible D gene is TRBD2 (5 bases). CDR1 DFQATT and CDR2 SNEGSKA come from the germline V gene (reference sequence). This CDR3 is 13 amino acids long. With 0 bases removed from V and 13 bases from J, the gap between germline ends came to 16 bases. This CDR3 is CSARDLSGSTQFF. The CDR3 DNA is TGCAGTGCTAGAGATCTGTCGGGGTCGACCCAGTTCTTC.

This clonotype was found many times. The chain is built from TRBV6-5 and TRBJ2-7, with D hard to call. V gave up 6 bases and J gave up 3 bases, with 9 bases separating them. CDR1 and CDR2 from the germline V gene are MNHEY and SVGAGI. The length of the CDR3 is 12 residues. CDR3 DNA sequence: TGTGCCAGCAGCCGCGACGGCTACGAGCAGTACTTC. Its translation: CASSRDGYEQYF.

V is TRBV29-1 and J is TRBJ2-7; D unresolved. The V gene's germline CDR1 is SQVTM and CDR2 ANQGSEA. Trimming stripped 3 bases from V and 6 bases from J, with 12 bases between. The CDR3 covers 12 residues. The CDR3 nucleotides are TGCAGCGTTGAGGGTATATTCTCCGAGCAGTACTTC. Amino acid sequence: CSVEGIFSEQYF.

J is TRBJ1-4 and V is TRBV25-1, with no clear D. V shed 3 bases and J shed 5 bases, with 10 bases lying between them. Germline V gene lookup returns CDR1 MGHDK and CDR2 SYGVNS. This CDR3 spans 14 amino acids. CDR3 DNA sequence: TGTGCCAGCAGTGAGGCAGGCCTCAATGAAAAACTGTTTTTT. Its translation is CASSEAGLNEKLFF.

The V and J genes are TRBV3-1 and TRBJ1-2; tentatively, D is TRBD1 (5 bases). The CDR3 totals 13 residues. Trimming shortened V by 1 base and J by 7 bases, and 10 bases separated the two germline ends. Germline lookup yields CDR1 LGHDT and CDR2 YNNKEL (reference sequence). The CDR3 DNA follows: TGTGCCAGCAGCCAAGGGGGGGTGACTGGCTACACCTTC. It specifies CASSQGGVTGYTF. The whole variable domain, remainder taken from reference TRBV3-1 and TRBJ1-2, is DTAVSQTPKYLVTQMGNDKSIKCEQNLGHDTMYWYKQDSKKFLKIMFSYNNKELIINETVPNRFSPKSPDKAHLNLHINSLELGDSAVYFCASSQGGVTGYTFGSGTRLTVV.

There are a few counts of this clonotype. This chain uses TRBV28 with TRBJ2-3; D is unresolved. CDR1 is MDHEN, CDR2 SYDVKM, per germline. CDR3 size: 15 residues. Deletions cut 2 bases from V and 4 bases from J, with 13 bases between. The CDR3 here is CASSLRRNWADTQYF. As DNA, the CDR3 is TGTGCCAGCAGTTTAAGGCGGAACTGGGCAGATACGCAGTATTTT.

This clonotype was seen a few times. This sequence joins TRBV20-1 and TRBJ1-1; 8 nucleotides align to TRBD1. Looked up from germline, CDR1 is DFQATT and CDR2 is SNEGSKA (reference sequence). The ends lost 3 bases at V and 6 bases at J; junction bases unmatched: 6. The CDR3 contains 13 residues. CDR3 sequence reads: CSASNRGVAEAFF. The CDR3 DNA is TGCAGTGCTAGCAACAGGGGGGTCGCTGAAGCTTTCTTT.

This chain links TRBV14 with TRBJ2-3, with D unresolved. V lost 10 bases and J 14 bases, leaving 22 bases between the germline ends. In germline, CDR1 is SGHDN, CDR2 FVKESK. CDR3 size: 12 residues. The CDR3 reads CAIKSRARYAYF. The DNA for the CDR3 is TGTGCCATCAAGTCTAGAGCACGATACGCGTATTTT.

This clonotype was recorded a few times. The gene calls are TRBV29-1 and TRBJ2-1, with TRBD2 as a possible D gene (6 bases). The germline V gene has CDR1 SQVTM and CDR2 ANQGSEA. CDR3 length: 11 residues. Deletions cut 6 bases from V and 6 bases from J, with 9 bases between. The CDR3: CSVRGANEQFF. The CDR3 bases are TGCAGCGTGCGGGGAGCCAATGAGCAGTTCTTC.

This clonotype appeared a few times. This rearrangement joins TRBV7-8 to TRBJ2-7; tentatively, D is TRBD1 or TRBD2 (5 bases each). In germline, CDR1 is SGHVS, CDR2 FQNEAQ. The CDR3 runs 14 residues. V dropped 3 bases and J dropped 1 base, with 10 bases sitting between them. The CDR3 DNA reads TGTGCCAGCAGCTTGGGGGACCCGTCCTACGAGCAGTACTTC. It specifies CASSLGDPSYEQYF.

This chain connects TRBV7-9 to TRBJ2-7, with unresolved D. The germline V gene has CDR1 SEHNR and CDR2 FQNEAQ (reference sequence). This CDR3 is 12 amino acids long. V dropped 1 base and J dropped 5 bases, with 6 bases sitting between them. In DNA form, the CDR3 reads TGTGCCAGCAGCTTAGTTTGGAACGAGCAGTACTTC. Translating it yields CASSLVWNEQYF.

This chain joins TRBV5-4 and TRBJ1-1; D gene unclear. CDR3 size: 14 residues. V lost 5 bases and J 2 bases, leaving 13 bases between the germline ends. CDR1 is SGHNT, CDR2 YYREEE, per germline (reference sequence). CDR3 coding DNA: TGTGCCAGCAGTGATCGGACGGTTAACACTGAAGCTTTCTTT. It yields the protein CASSDRTVNTEAFF.

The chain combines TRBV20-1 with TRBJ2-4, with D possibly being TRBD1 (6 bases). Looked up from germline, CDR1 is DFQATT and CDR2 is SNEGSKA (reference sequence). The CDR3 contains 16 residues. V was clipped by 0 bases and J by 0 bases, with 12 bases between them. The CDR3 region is CSARDQGTLAKNIQYF. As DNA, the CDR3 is TGCAGTGCTAGAGACCAGGGGACATTAGCCAAAAACATTCAGTACTTC.

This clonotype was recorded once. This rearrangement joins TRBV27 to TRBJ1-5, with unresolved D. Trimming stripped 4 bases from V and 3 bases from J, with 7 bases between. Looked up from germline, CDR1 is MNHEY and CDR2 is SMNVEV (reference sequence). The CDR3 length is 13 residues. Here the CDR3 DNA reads TGTGCCAGCAGTTGGGGTATCAATCAGCCCCAGCATTTT. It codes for CASSWGINQPQHF.

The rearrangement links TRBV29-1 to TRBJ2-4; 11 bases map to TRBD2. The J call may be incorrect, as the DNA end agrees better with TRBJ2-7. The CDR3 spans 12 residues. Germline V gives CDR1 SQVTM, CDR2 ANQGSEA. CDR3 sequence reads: CSVGLAGREQYF. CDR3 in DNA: TGCAGCGTCGGACTAGCGGGTCGCGAGCAGTACTTC.

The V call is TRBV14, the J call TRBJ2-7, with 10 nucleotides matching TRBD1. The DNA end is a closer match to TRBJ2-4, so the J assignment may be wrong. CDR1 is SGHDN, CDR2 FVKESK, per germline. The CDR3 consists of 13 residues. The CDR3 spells CASSRDRGSIQYF. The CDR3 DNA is TGTGCCAGCAGCCGGGACAGGGGAAGCATTCAGTACTTC.

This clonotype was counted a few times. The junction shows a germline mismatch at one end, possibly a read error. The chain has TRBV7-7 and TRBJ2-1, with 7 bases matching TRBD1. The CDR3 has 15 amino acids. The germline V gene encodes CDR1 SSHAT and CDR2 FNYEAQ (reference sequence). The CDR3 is CASSHDRVSYNEQFF. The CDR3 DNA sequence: TGTGCTAGCAGTCACGACAGGGTCTCCTACAATGAGCAGTTCTTC.

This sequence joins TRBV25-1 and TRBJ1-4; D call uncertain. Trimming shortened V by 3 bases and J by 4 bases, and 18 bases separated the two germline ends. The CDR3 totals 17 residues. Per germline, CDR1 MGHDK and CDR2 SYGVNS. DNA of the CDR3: TGTGCCAGCAGTGATTGGACCTCTAGGAGGGATAATGAAAAACTGTTTTTT. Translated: CASSDWTSRRDNEKLFF.

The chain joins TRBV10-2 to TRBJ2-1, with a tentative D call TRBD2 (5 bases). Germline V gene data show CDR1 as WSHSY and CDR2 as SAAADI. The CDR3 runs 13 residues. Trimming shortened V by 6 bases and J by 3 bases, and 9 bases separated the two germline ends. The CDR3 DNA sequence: TGCGCCAGCAGACGGGGAAACTACAATGAGCAGTTCTTC. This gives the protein CASRRGNYNEQFF.

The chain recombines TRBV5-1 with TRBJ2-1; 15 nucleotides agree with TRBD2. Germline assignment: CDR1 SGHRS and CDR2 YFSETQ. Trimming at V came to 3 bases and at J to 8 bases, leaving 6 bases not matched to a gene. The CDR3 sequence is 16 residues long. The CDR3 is CASSSAGTSGRYEQFF. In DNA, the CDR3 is TGCGCCAGCAGCTCCGCCGGGACTAGCGGGAGGTATGAGCAGTTCTTC.